One sample yielded the 30 T cell receptor beta chains listed below, sequenced in a study of CD8+ T cells in alopecia areata. cDNA serving as the sequencing template came from extracted, reverse transcribed RNA. The data were produced by immunoSEQ multiplex PCR, yet TCRdb's version contains in-frame clones alone and is incomplete. Among 55,000 to 70,000 clones listed, 45% to 55% were seen once. This specimen was CD8+ T cells sorted from blood, taken at week 0. Receptor source: a human donor with alopecia areata.

The gene calls are TRBV5-1 and TRBJ1-2, with D tentatively TRBD1 (5 bases). Germline V lookup: CDR1 SGHRS, CDR2 YFSETQ. The CDR3 is made up of 15 amino acids. Trimming pared 1 base from V and 4 bases from J, leaving 14 bases between. This chain's CDR3 is CASSLSKGVGYGYTF. CDR3 nucleotide sequence: TGCGCCAGCAGCTTGTCCAAAGGGGTTGGCTATGGCTACACCTTC. Full variable domain (rest looked up from reference TRBV5-1 and TRBJ1-2): KAGVTQTPRYLIKTRGQQVTLSCSPISGHRSVSWYQQTPGQGLQFLFEYFSETQRNKGNFPGRFSGRQFSNSRSEMNVSTLELGDSALYLCASSLSKGVGYGYTFGSGTRLTVV.

V and J are TRBV29-1 and TRBJ1-4; D not resolved. CDR3 size: 14 residues. CDR1 is SQVTM, CDR2 ANQGSEA, per germline. The V gene lost 7 bases and the J gene lost 0 bases, with 12 bases spanning the gap. CDR3 in DNA: TGCAGCGCCGCGACGTTTGCAACTAATGAAAAACTGTTTTTT. Protein product: CSAATFATNEKLFF.

In its sample, this clone is medium-sized (0.01 to 0.1%). The chain recombines TRBV14 with TRBJ2-1, with TRBD1 matching over 10 bases. CDR1 is SGHDN, CDR2 FVKESK, per germline. Trimming removed 4 bases from V and 8 bases from J; junction bases left unmatched: 5. CDR3 length equals 14 residues. CDR3 DNA sequence: TGTGCCAGCAGCCTAGGGACAGGGGTTTATGAGCAGTTCTTC. Its translation: CASSLGTGVYEQFF.

This clone was counted ten times or more. Other nucleotide sequences from this sample produce the same CDR3. The V and J genes are TRBV9 and TRBJ1-2; perhaps TRBD1 as D (6 bases). Trimming pared 4 bases from V and 8 bases from J, leaving 9 bases between. This CDR3 contains 11 residues. Per germline, CDR1 SGDLS and CDR2 YYNGEE. CDR3 region: CASSLRGGYTF. CDR3 nucleotides: TGTGCCAGCAGCCTAAGGGGGGGCTACACCTTC.

The V call is TRBV29-1, the J call TRBJ2-7; the match to TRBD2 covers 7 bases. The CDR3 extends over 12 amino acids. CDR1 SQVTM and CDR2 ANQGSEA come from the germline V gene. The CDR3 here is CTATSDSYEQYF. In DNA, the CDR3 is TGCACGGCCACTAGCGACTCCTACGAGCAGTACTTC.

This clone was seen more than once but under ten times. J is TRBJ2-7 and V is TRBV9; maybe TRBD2 (6 bases). The ends were cut back, 0 bases at V and 6 bases at J, with 19 bases in the middle. Germline CDR1 and CDR2: SGDLS and YYNGEE. This CDR3 is built from 16 residues. The CDR3 DNA reads as TGTGCCAGCAGCGTAGATGGAAGACTAGACTCGTCCGAGCAGTACTTC. It is translated as CASSVDGRLDSSEQYF.

This sequence joins TRBV5-1 and TRBJ2-7, with D uncertain. Germline CDR1 SGHRS, CDR2 YFSETQ. Between the trimmed V and J ends, which lost 0 bases and 2 bases, there was a span of 9 bases. This CDR3 contains 14 residues. The CDR3 protein is CASSLESATYEQYF. CDR3 coding DNA: TGCGCCAGCAGCTTGGAGTCTGCGACCTACGAGCAGTACTTC.

The rearrangement links TRBV14 to TRBJ2-5; perhaps TRBD2 as D (6 bases). Germline loops: CDR1 SGHDN, CDR2 FVKESK. The ends were cut back, 3 bases at V and 5 bases at J, with 13 bases in the middle. The CDR3 contains 14 residues. CDR3 sequence reads: CASSHPGREETQYF. CDR3 sequence (DNA): TGTGCCAGCAGCCATCCGGGCCGGGAGGAGACCCAGTACTTC. Full variable domain (missing parts from reference TRBV14 and TRBJ2-5): EAGVTQFPSHSVIEKGQTVTLRCDPISGHDNLYWYRRVMGKEIKFLLHFVKESKQDESGMPNNRFLAERTGGTYSTLKVQPAELEDSGVYFCASSHPGREETQYFGPGTRLLVL.

This clone has just a few counts. V usage is TRBV2 and J usage is TRBJ2-2; TRBD2 agrees at 8 bases. From germline, CDR1 is SNHLY and CDR2 FYNNEI. The V segment lost 4 bases and the J segment 5 bases; nucleotides outside the gene matches: 6. The CDR3 runs 15 residues. CDR3 nucleotides: TGTGCCAGCAGTGTCTTCAGCGGGAGTACCGGGGAGCTGTTTTTT. It is translated as CASSVFSGSTGELFF.

The chain employs TRBV4-1 and TRBJ2-7; 12 bases fit TRBD2. The CDR3 covers 15 residues. The ends lost 4 bases at V and 3 bases at J; junction bases unmatched: 4. Germline-derived CDR1 and CDR2 are MGHRA and YSYEKL. Here the CDR3 reads CASSPLAGGYYEQYF. Written as DNA, the CDR3 is TGCGCCAGCAGCCCTCTAGCGGGAGGGTACTACGAGCAGTACTTC.

Relative to its sample, this clone is medium-sized. The chain recombines TRBV21-1 with TRBJ2-6; the table's D call TRBD2 went unverified against the DNA. TRBV21-1 counts as a pseudogene. The CDR3 runs 21 residues. CDR3 loop: CASSKGVNLTTTPSGANVLTF. For the CDR3, the DNA is TGTGCCAGCAGCAAAGGGGTTAATTTGACGACTACCCCCTCTGGGGCCAACGTCCTGACTTTC.

V usage is TRBV30 and J usage is TRBJ2-7, with 13 bases aligning to TRBD2. The CDR3 loop spans 13 amino acids. Germline trimming cut 5 bases from V and 5 bases from J; bases unmatched to any gene: 3. Germline lookup yields CDR1 GTSNPN and CDR2 SVGIG (reference sequence). In nucleotides, the CDR3 is TGTGCCTGGGGGACTAGCGGGACTAACGAGCAGTACTTC. It encodes CAWGTSGTNEQYF.

This clone was counted only a few times. The genes are TRBV5-1 and TRBJ2-2; D gene ambiguous. CDR3 length: 16 residues. Trimming pared 3 bases from V and 7 bases from J, leaving 19 bases between. Germline CDR1 is SGHRS and CDR2 is YFSETQ. This CDR3 reads CASSWSGGSRGGELFF. The CDR3 DNA follows: TGCGCCAGCAGCTGGTCGGGCGGCTCCCGTGGCGGGGAGCTGTTTTTT.

This chain connects TRBV7-8 to TRBJ2-3; 9 bases align to TRBD2. The CDR3 loop spans 15 amino acids. The germline CDR1 and CDR2 sequences are SGHVS and FQNEAQ. J lost 4 bases, V lost 5 bases, and 7 bases had no gene match. This CDR3 reads CASSPGGLAPDTQYF. CDR3 nucleotides: TGTGCCAGCAGCCCAGGGGGACTAGCCCCAGATACGCAGTATTTT.

By its share, this clone is medium-sized. The rearrangement links TRBV19 to TRBJ1-1, with D possibly matching TRBD1 (5 bases). The V and J ends lost 4 bases and 3 bases respectively, with 12 bases between them. Germline CDR1 is LNHDA and CDR2 is SQIVND (reference sequence). This CDR3 spans 14 amino acids. The CDR3 is CASSTPGRDTEAFF. The CDR3 DNA reads as TGTGCCAGTAGTACCCCGGGACGAGACACTGAAGCTTTCTTT.

The chain has TRBV29-1 and TRBJ1-2, with D possibly TRBD1 on 5 matching bases. The CDR3 has 15 residues. Per the germline V gene, CDR1 is SQVTM and CDR2 is ANQGSEA. Trimming pared 7 bases from V and 7 bases from J, leaving 25 bases between. CDR3 residues: CSDLTGAGTIGGYTF. Here the CDR3 DNA reads TGCAGCGACCTGACGGGAGCCGGGACCATAGGTGGCTACACCTTC.

The chain recombines TRBV7-7 with TRBJ2-2; no definite D call. Germline V gene lookup returns CDR1 SSHAT and CDR2 FNYEAQ (reference sequence). CDR3 length: 14 amino acids. Trimming stripped 4 bases from V and 6 bases from J, with 12 bases between. In DNA, the CDR3 is TGTGCCAGCAGCTCCCTAGAGGATGCCGGGGAGCTGTTTTTT. Its protein product is CASSSLEDAGELFF.

This chain joins TRBV4-1 and TRBJ2-7; 12 bases agree with TRBD2. Losses at the gene ends were 4 bases for V and 3 bases for J; bases not matched to a gene: 7. Germline V gives CDR1 MGHRA, CDR2 YSYEKL. The CDR3 totals 16 residues. The CDR3 nucleotides read TGCGCCAGCAGCCGTTCTAGCGGGAGGGATTTCTACGAGCAGTACTTC. It specifies CASSRSSGRDFYEQYF.

The CDR3 here is CASSSYRAPEAFF. As DNA, the CDR3 is TGTGCCAGCAGCAGCTACAGGGCCCCTGAAGCTTTCTTT. The chain is built from TRBV11-1 and TRBJ1-1; a weak D match, TRBD1 (6 bases). From germline, CDR1 is SGHAT and CDR2 FQDESV (reference sequence). The CDR3 is 13 amino acids. The ends were cut back, 5 bases at V and 6 bases at J, with 13 bases in the middle.

This clone was counted only a few times. The gene calls are TRBV29-1 and TRBJ2-3; either TRBD1 or TRBD2 may supply D (6 bases each). Germline V CDR1 and CDR2: SQVTM, ANQGSEA. Trimming stripped 8 bases from V and 1 base from J, with 13 bases between. The CDR3 sequence is 13 residues long. DNA for the CDR3: TGCAGCCTGGGTGGGGGGCGCACAGATACGCAGTATTTT. Its protein is CSLGGGRTDTQYF.

The V gene is TRBV7-2, the J gene TRBJ2-7; 10 nucleotides match TRBD1. The length of the CDR3 is 17 residues. CDR1 and CDR2 (germline): SGHTA, FQGNSA. With V trimmed by 5 bases and J by 5 bases, 15 bases remained unmatched. The CDR3 DNA reads TGTGCCAGCAGCCCACCGATATGGGAGACAGGGGGCCACGAGCAGTACTTC. It yields the protein CASSPPIWETGGHEQYF.

This chain joins TRBV30 and TRBJ2-7; the match to TRBD1 covers 10 bases. The CDR3 is made up of 15 amino acids. V was clipped by 4 bases and J by 4 bases; unmatched bases: 10. Germline V gene lookup returns CDR1 GTSNPN and CDR2 SVGIG (reference sequence). The CDR3 DNA sequence: TGTGCCTGGATACCGGGGACAGGGGTTTCTTACGAGCAGTACTTC. As protein: CAWIPGTGVSYEQYF.

V and J are TRBV2 and TRBJ2-6, with D perhaps matching TRBD1 or TRBD2 (5 bases each). The germline CDR1 and CDR2 sequences are SNHLY and FYNNEI. This CDR3 has 18 residues. The germline V and J ends were trimmed by 8 bases and 0 bases, with 20 bases remaining between them. CDR3 sequence reads: CASGGARGTVSGANVLTF. In nucleotides, the CDR3 is TGTGCCAGCGGGGGAGCCCGTGGGACGGTCTCTGGGGCCAACGTCCTGACTTTC. Together with reference TRBV2 and TRBJ2-6, the CDR3 gives the full variable domain: EPEVTQTPSHQVTQMGQEVILRCVPISNHLYFYWYRQILGQKVEFLVSFYNNEISEKSEIFDDQFSVERPDGSNFTLKIRSTKLEDSAMYFCASGGARGTVSGANVLTFGAGSRLTVL.

The chain couples TRBV27 to TRBJ2-7; D remains unclear. The CDR3 spans 14 residues. V lost 4 bases to trimming and J lost 0 bases, with 10 bases between them. Germline CDR1 reads MNHEY; CDR2 reads SMNVEV (reference sequence). CDR3 in DNA: TGTGCCAGCAGTTCTAGACGAGACTCCTACGAGCAGTACTTC. This sequence encodes CASSSRRDSYEQYF.

The sample holds a few counts of this clone. The chain uses TRBV4-1 and TRBJ2-1; D may be TRBD1 (6 bases). Per germline, CDR1 MGHRA and CDR2 YSYEKL. V lost 1 base to trimming and J lost 7 bases, with 23 bases between them. The CDR3 sequence is 18 residues long. CDR3 residues: CASSQGTQGLSFRNEQFF. The CDR3, as DNA: TGCGCCAGCAGCCAAGGGACGCAGGGGTTATCGTTTAGGAATGAGCAGTTCTTC.

This clone occurred a few times. CDR3 sequence reads: CASSLSAKNEQFF. CDR3 in DNA: TGTGCCAGCAGTTTGTCAGCTAAGAATGAGCAGTTCTTC. V usage is TRBV28 and J usage is TRBJ2-1; D not certain. The CDR3 is 13 residues long. Germline CDR1 and CDR2: MDHEN and SYDVKM. V shed 3 bases and J shed 7 bases, with 10 bases lying between them.

This clone was detected only a few times. The rearrangement uses TRBV30 and TRBJ2-6, with TRBD2 as a possible D gene (5 bases). Germline CDR1 reads GTSNPN; CDR2 reads SVGIG (reference sequence). This CDR3 is built from 14 residues. Trimming removed 5 bases from V and 2 bases from J, with 10 bases in between. As DNA, the CDR3 is TGTGCCTGGTCGACGGGGACTGGGGCCAACGTCCTGACTTTC. Encoded protein: CAWSTGTGANVLTF.

About this clone itself: A read error is the likely source, as a far larger clone sits one nucleotide away. The sample contains more than one DNA sequence encoding this CDR3. The V and J genes are TRBV29-1 and TRBJ2-1; 7 nucleotides align to TRBD2. Germline lookup yields CDR1 SQVTM and CDR2 ANQGSEA. CDR3 size: 16 residues. CDR3 nucleotide sequence: TGCAGCGTGACCCCGACCGAGCGGGAACGCTACAACGAGCAGTTCTTC. It encodes CSVTPTERERYNEQFF.

The sample holds a few counts of this clone. The rearrangement links TRBV9 to TRBJ2-1, with 7 bases fitting TRBD2. Unmatched junction bases numbered 6, after V lost 0 bases and J lost 0 bases. The CDR3 length is 17 residues. The germline gives CDR1 SGDLS, CDR2 YYNGEE. Written as DNA, the CDR3 is TGTGCCAGCAGCGTAGACCCTGGCGGGAGCTCCTACAATGAGCAGTTCTTC. Its protein product is CASSVDPGGSSYNEQFF.

This clone was seen only once. J is TRBJ2-6 and V is TRBV2; D tentatively reads TRBD1 or TRBD2 (6 bases each). The ends were cut back, 8 bases at V and 1 base at J, with 21 bases in the middle. The germline V gene encodes CDR1 SNHLY and CDR2 FYNNEI. This CDR3 has 18 residues. In DNA form, the CDR3 reads TGTGCCAGCCAGGCGCTGGGGGGCTACAGTTCTGGGGCCAACGTCCTGACTTTC. Protein: CASQALGGYSSGANVLTF. The variable domain in full, completed from reference TRBV2 and TRBJ2-6, reads EPEVTQTPSHQVTQMGQEVILRCVPISNHLYFYWYRQILGQKVEFLVSFYNNEISEKSEIFDDQFSVERPDGSNFTLKIRSTKLEDSAMYFCASQALGGYSSGANVLTFGAGSRLTVL.